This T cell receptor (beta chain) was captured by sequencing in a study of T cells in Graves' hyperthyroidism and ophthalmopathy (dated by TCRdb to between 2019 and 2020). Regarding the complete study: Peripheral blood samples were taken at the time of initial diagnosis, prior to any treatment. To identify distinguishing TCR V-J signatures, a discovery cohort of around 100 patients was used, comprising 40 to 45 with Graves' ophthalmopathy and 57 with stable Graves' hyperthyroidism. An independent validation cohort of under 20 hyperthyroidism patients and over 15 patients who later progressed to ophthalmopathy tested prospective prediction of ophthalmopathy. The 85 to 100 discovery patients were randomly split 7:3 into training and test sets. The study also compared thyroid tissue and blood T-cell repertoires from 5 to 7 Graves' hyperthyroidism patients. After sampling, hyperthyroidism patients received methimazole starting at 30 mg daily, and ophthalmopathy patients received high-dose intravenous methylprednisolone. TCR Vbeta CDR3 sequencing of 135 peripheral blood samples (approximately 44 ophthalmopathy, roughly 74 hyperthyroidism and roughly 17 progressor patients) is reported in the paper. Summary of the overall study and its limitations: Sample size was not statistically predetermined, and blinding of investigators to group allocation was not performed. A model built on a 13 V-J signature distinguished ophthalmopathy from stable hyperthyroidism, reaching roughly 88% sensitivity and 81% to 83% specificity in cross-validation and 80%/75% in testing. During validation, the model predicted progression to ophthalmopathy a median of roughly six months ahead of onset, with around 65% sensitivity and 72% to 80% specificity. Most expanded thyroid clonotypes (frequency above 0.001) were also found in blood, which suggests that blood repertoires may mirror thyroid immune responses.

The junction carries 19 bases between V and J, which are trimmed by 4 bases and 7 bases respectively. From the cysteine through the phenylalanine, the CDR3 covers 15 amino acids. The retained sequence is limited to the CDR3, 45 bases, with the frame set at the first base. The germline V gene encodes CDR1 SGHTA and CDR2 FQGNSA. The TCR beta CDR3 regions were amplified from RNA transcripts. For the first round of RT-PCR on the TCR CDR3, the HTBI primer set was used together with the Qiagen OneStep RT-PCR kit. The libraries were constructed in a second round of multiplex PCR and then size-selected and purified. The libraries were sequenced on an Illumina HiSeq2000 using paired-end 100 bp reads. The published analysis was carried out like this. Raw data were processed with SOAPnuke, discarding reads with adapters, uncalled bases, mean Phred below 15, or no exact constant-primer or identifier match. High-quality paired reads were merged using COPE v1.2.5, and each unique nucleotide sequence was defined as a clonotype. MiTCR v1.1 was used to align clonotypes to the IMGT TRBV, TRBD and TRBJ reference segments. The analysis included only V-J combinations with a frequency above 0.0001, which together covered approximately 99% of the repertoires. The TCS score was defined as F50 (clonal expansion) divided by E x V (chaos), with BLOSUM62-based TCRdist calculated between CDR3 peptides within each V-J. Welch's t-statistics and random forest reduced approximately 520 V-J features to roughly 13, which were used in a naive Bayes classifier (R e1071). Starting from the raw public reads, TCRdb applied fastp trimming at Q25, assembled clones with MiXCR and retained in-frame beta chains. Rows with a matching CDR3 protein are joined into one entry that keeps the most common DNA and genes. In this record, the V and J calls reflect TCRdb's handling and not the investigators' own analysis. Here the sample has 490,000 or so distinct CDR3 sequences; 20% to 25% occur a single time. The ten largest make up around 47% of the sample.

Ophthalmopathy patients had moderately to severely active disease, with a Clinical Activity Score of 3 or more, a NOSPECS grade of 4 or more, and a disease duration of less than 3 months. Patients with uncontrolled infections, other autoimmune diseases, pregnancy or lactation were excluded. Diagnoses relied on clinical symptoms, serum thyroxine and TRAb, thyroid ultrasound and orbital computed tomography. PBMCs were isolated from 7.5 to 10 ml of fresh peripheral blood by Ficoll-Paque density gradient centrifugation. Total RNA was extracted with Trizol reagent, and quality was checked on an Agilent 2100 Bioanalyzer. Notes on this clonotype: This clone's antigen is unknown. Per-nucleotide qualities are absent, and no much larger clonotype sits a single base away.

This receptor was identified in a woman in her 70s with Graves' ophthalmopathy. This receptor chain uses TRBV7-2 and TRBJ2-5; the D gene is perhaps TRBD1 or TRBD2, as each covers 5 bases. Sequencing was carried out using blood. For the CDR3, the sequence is CASSSTGQNGLTQYF. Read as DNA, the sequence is TGTGCCAGCAGCTCCACGGGGCAGAACGGTTTGACCCAGTACTTC.